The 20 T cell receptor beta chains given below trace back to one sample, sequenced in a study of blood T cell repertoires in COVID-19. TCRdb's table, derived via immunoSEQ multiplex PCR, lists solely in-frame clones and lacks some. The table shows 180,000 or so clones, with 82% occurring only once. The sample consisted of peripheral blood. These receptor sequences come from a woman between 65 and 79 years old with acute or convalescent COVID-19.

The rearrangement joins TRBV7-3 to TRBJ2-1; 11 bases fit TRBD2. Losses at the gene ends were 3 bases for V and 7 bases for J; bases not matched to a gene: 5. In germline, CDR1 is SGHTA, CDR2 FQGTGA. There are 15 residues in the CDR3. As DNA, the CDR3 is TGTGCCAGCAGCTTCCGACTAGCGGGGTATAATGAGCAGTTCTTC. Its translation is CASSFRLAGYNEQFF.

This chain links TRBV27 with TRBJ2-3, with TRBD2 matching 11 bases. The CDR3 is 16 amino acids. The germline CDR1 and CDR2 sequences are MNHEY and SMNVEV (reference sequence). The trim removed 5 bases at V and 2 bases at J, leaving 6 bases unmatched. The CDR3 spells CASSIYSGRATDTQYF. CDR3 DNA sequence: TGTGCCAGCAGTATATATAGCGGGAGGGCCACAGATACGCAGTATTTT.

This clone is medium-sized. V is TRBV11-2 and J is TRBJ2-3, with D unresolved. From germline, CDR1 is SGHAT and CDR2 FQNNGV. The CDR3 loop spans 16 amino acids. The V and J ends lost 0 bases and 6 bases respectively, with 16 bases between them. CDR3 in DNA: TGTGCCAGCAGCTTAGATCTGGCCCTTCCCCGCGATACGCAGTATTTT. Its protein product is CASSLDLALPRDTQYF.

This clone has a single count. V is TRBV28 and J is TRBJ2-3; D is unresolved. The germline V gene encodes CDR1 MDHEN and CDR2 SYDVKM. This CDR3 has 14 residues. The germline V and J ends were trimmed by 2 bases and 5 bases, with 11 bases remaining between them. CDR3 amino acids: CASSLEASLDTQYF. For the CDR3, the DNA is TGTGCCAGCAGTTTAGAAGCTTCTTTAGATACGCAGTATTTT.

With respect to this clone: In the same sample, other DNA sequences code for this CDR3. CDR3 bases: TGTGCCAGCAGTTTAGAGGGACAGGGGAACACTGAAGCTTTCTTT. Translated: CASSLEGQGNTEAFF. This sequence joins TRBV6-2 or TRBV6-3 and TRBJ1-1; 9 bases fit TRBD1. The CDR3 is made up of 15 amino acids. Trimming cost V 4 bases and J 1 base; bases outside gene matches: 4. The germline gives CDR1 MNHEY, CDR2 SVGEGT.

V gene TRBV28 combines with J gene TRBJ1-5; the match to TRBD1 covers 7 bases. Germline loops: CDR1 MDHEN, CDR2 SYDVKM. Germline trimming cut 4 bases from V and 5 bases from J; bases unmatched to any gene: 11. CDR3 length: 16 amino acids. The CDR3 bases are TGTGCCAGCAGTTCCACCTCGGGCGACAGGGATCAGCCCCAGCATTTT. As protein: CASSSTSGDRDQPQHF.

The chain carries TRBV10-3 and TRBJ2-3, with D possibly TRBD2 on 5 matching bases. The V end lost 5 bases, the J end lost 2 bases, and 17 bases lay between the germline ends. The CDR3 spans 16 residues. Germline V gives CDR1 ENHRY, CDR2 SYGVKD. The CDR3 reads CAISNPEVGNTDTQYF. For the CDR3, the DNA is TGTGCCATCAGTAATCCGGAGGTGGGAAACACAGATACGCAGTATTTT.

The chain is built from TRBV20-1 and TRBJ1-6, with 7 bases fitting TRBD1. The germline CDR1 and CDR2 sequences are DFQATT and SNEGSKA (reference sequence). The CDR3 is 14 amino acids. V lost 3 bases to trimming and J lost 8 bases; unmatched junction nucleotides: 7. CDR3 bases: TGCAGTGCTAGTACCGGGACAGTCTATTCACCCCTCCACTTT. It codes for CSASTGTVYSPLHF.

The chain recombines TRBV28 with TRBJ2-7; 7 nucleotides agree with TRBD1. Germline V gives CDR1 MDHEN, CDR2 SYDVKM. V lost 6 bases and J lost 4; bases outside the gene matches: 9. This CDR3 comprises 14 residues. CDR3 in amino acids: CASRNRDRRYEQYF. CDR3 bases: TGTGCCAGCAGGAACCGGGACAGAAGATACGAGCAGTACTTC.

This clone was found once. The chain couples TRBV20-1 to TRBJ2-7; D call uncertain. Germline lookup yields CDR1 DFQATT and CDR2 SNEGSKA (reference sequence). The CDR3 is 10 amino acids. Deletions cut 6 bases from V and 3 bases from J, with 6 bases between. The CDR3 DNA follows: TGCAGTGCCTCTTACTACGAGCAGTACTTC. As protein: CSASYYEQYF.

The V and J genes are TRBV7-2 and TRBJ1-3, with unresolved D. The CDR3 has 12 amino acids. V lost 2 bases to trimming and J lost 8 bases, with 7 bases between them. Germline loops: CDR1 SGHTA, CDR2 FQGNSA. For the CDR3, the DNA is TGTGCCAGCAGCTTAATGGGAGACACCATATATTTT. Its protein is CASSLMGDTIYF.

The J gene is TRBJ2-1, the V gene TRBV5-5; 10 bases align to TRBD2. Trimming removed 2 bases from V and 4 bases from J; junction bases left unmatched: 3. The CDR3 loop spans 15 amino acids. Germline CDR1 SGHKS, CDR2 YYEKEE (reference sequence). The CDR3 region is CASSFSGGPYNEQFF. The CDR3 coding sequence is TGTGCCAGCAGCTTTAGCGGGGGGCCTTACAATGAGCAGTTCTTC.

The chain's CDR3 is CATGGTGWSTGELFF. As DNA, the CDR3 is TGTGCCACCGGGGGGACAGGGTGGTCGACCGGGGAGCTGTTTTTT. V gene TRBV24-1 combines with J gene TRBJ2-2, with TRBD1 matching 9 bases. The CDR3 totals 15 residues. V lost 9 bases to trimming and J lost 5 bases; unmatched junction nucleotides: 9. In germline, CDR1 is KGHDR, CDR2 SFDVKD.

The CDR3 DNA reads TGCAGCGTTGATACTCCAGGGGCCACGCAGTATTTT. Residues: CSVDTPGATQYF. V and J are TRBV29-1 and TRBJ2-3, with D perhaps TRBD1 (6 bases). Germline loops: CDR1 SQVTM, CDR2 ANQGSEA. V lost 3 bases and J lost 9, with 13 bases in between. This CDR3 is built from 12 residues.

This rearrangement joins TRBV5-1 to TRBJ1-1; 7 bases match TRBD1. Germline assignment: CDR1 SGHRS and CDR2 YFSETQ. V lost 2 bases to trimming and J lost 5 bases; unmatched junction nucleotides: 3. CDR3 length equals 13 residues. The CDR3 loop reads CASSFQGGTEAFF. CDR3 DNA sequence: TGCGCCAGCAGCTTTCAGGGGGGAACTGAAGCTTTCTTT.

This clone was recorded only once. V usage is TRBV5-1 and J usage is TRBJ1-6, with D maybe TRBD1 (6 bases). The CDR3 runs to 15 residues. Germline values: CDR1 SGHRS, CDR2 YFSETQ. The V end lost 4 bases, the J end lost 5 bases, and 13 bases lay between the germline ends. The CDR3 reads CASSPRDTDNSPLHF. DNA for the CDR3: TGCGCCAGCAGCCCGAGGGACACCGATAATTCACCCCTCCACTTT.

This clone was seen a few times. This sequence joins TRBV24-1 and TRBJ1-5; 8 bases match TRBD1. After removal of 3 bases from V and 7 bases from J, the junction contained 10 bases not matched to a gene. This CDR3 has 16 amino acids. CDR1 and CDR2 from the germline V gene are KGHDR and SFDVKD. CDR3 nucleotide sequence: TGTGCCACCAGTGATCCCGGGGCAGGGGGCGTCCAGCCCCAGCATTTT. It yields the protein CATSDPGAGGVQPQHF.

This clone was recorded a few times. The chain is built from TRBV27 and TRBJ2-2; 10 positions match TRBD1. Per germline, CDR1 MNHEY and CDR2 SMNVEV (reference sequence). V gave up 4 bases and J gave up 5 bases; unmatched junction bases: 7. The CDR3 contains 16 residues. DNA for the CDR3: TGTGCCAGCAGTTCCGGGACAGGGGTTGGGACCGGGGAGCTGTTTTTT. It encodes CASSSGTGVGTGELFF.

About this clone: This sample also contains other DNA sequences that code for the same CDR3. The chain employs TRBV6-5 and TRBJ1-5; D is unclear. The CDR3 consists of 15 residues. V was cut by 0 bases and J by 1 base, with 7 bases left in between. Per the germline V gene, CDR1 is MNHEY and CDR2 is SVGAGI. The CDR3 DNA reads TGTGCCAGCAGTTACTCGGGCGGGAGCAATCAGCCCCAGCATTTT. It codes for CASSYSGGSNQPQHF.

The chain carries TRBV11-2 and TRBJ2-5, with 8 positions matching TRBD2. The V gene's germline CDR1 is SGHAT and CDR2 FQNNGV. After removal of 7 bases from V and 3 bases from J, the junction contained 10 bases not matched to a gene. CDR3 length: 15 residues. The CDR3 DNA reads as TGTGCCAGCACCTTCCCCGGGCGGGAGGAAGAGACCCAGTACTTC. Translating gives CASTFPGREEETQYF. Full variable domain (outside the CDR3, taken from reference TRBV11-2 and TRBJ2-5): EAGVAQSPRYKIIEKRQSVAFWCNPISGHATLYWYQQILGQGPKLLIQFQNNGVVDDSQLPKDRFSAERLKGVDSTLKIQPAKLEDSAVYLCASTFPGREEETQYFGPGTRLLVL.